This entry is about one T cell receptor beta chain. Its antigen is as yet unknown. The CDR3 runs to 15 residues. Trimming stripped 0 bases from V and 3 bases from J, with 12 bases between. Germline values: CDR1 GTSNPN, CDR2 SVGIG (reference sequence). The record originates from a study of cytomegalovirus exposure and HLA in healthy donors. Study outcomes and limitations: There were a few CMV-associated chains whose specificity for CMV antigens was confirmed in vitro. Cytomegalovirus-associated status was assigned to some 180 TCR beta chains. No immune exposure information besides CMV serostatus was available. With later analysis, a missense DCLRE1C variant became linked to TCR beta V- and J-gene trimming.

With 60 Vbeta and 13 Jbeta primers, the PCR was carried out. Using immunoSEQ multiplex PCR, the repertoire was profiled, and TCRdb retains in-frame clones only, with some absent. The sample has roughly 120,000 clones, 70% to 85% seen once. The sequence derives from a man aged 45-65 years in good health and CMV-seropositive. The chain is built from TRBV30 and TRBJ2-1, with a tentative D call TRBD2 (6 bases). Sequenced input: PBMCs. The DNA of the CDR3 is TGTGCCTGGAGTGTCCAGTGGGGGGACTACAATGAGCAGTTCTTC. It translates to CAWSVQWGDYNEQFF.